Sequencing of this T cell receptor (beta chain) was carried out in a study of blood T cell repertoires in COVID-19. Study as a whole: Collection of acute and convalescent COVID-19 samples took place in the United States, Italy and Spain. From T cells, B-cell-depleted T cells, or PBMCs came the material, which was cDNA or gDNA.

Between the trimmed V and J ends, which lost 4 bases and 4 bases, there was a span of 18 bases. Germline V gene lookup returns CDR1 SGHRS and CDR2 YFSETQ. The CDR3 sequence is 15 residues long. Original handling: Nucleated cell number was recorded as an estimate derived from reference gene primer amplification. Profiled with immunoSEQ multiplex PCR; TCRdb holds only in-frame clones, not every one. V, J and clone size were drawn from that table, and D and trimming were deduced from the DNA. The sample lists approximately 260,000 clones, 86% occurring once. The chain uses TRBV5-1 and TRBJ2-7; the D gene is possibly TRBD1 (6 bases). The sample was peripheral blood. This clonotype was sampled from a man aged 18 to 29 with active or convalescent COVID-19. The CDR3 nucleotides are TGCGCCAGCAGCCCGGGATCGGGACACCAATACGAGCAGTACTTC. Its translation is CASSPGSGHQYEQYF.